Listed below are T cell receptor beta chains from one sample, sequenced in a study of Graves' ophthalmopathy and Graves' hyperthyroidism. TCRdb ran MiXCR on the multiplex PCR reads and lists one entry per CDR3 protein. The sample has a few hundred thousand distinct CDR3 sequences, approximately 18% seen once; the top ten hold 2.4%. The sequenced sample consisted of peripheral blood. The receptors derive from an adult woman with stable Graves' hyperthyroidism. Each CDR3 is given with its conserved first and last residue. Each record gives: D gene, V gene, J gene, clone size, CDR3 DNA, CDR3 protein. D genes are given only for firm matches. Size is omitted from some rows. Given values are once, few, many or a class for expanded clones.

d_call: TRBD1; v_call: TRBV12-3/TRBV12-4; j_call: TRBJ2-7; clone_size: .; cdr3_nt: TGTGCCAGCAGTTTCGAGGGGGCGGACTACGAGCAGTACTTC; cdr3_aa: CASSFEGADYEQYF
d_call: .; v_call: TRBV12-3/TRBV12-4; j_call: TRBJ1-5; clone_size: .; cdr3_nt: TGTGCCAGCAGTTCGGTCGGTAACCAGCATTTT; cdr3_aa: CASSSVGNQHF
d_call: .; v_call: TRBV12-3/TRBV12-4; j_call: TRBJ2-2; clone_size: many; cdr3_nt: TGTGCCAGCAGTTTTATAGTCACCGGGGAGCTGTTTTTT; cdr3_aa: CASSFIVTGELFF
d_call: .; v_call: TRBV6-2/TRBV6-3; j_call: TRBJ1-1; clone_size: many; cdr3_nt: TGTGCCAGCAGAGATGGGACATCCACGAACACTGAAGCTTTCTTT; cdr3_aa: CASRDGTSTNTEAFF
d_call: .; v_call: TRBV10-3; j_call: TRBJ1-1; clone_size: many; cdr3_nt: TGTGCCATCAGTCCAGGGGTGGAGACTGAAGCTTCCTTT; cdr3_aa: CAISPGVETEASF
d_call: TRBD1; v_call: TRBV30; j_call: TRBJ1-2; clone_size: many; cdr3_nt: TGTGCCTGGAACAGGGGGATAAGGAGCTATGGCTACACCTTC; cdr3_aa: CAWNRGIRSYGYTF
d_call: TRBD2; v_call: TRBV30; j_call: TRBJ2-7; clone_size: many; cdr3_nt: TGTGCCTGGAGTCCACCGGGACTAGCGGGACGCTACGAGCAGTACTTC; cdr3_aa: CAWSPPGLAGRYEQYF
d_call: .; v_call: TRBV30; j_call: TRBJ2-7; clone_size: few; cdr3_nt: TGTGCCTGGAGTTGGGTTAGGGCTGTATCGGGGGCCTACGAGCAGTACTTC; cdr3_aa: CAWSWVRAVSGAYEQYF
d_call: .; v_call: TRBV20-1; j_call: TRBJ2-7; clone_size: many; cdr3_nt: TGCAGTGCTTTACGGGACACCTCCTACGAGCAGTACTTC; cdr3_aa: CSALRDTSYEQYF
d_call: .; v_call: TRBV27; j_call: TRBJ2-6; clone_size: many; cdr3_nt: TGTGCCAGCAGTTTCTCCCCGGGACACTACTCTGGGGCCAACGTCCTGACTTTC; cdr3_aa: CASSFSPGHYSGANVLTF
d_call: .; v_call: TRBV6-5; j_call: TRBJ1-3; clone_size: .; cdr3_nt: TGTGCCAGCAGTTACGAGCCTAGGGGCTCTGGAAACACCATATATTTT; cdr3_aa: CASSYEPRGSGNTIYF
d_call: .; v_call: TRBV5-4; j_call: TRBJ2-5; clone_size: many; cdr3_nt: TGTGCCAGCAGCTTGGGTCCGACACAAGAGACCCAGTACTTC; cdr3_aa: CASSLGPTQETQYF
d_call: .; v_call: TRBV10-1; j_call: TRBJ2-2; clone_size: many; cdr3_nt: TGCGCCAGCAGGGACGCGAACACCGGGGAGCTGTTTTTT; cdr3_aa: CASRDANTGELFF
d_call: .; v_call: TRBV18; j_call: TRBJ2-7; clone_size: .; cdr3_nt: TGTGCCAGCTCATCGGTTGGCGGAAGGGAAAACGCCTACGAGCAGTACTTC; cdr3_aa: CASSSVGGRENAYEQYF
d_call: .; v_call: TRBV15; j_call: TRBJ2-7; clone_size: many; cdr3_nt: TGTGCCACCAGCGGGTACACATCGGTCGAGCAGTACTTC; cdr3_aa: CATSGYTSVEQYF
d_call: .; v_call: TRBV4-2; j_call: TRBJ2-7; clone_size: many; cdr3_nt: TGTGCCAGCAGCCATAGCGCCCAGCAGTACTTC; cdr3_aa: CASSHSAQQYF
d_call: .; v_call: TRBV28; j_call: TRBJ1-2; clone_size: .; cdr3_nt: TGTGCCACCCAGACCTGGACAGTCGGCTACACCTTC; cdr3_aa: CATQTWTVGYTF
d_call: .; v_call: TRBV5-1; j_call: TRBJ2-7; clone_size: many; cdr3_nt: TGCGCCAGCAGCCCGGCATTGGCCGGGCACAGCTACGAGCAGTACTTC; cdr3_aa: CASSPALAGHSYEQYF
d_call: .; v_call: TRBV12-3/TRBV12-4; j_call: TRBJ1-5; clone_size: .; cdr3_nt: TGTGCCAGCAGTTTAGTAGGGCCCGATCACCCCCAGCATTTT; cdr3_aa: CASSLVGPDHPQHF
d_call: .; v_call: TRBV20-1; j_call: TRBJ1-2; clone_size: many; cdr3_nt: TGCAGTGCTACATCCGGGACCGAGAACTATGGCTACACCTTC; cdr3_aa: CSATSGTENYGYTF
d_call: TRBD1; v_call: TRBV2; j_call: TRBJ1-2; clone_size: many; cdr3_nt: TGTGCCAGCAGTGACACGGGACAGAGCTATGGCTACACCTTC; cdr3_aa: CASSDTGQSYGYTF
d_call: .; v_call: TRBV27; j_call: TRBJ2-3; clone_size: many; cdr3_nt: TGTGCCAGCAGTTTATCGCGTCCAGATACGCAGTATTTT; cdr3_aa: CASSLSRPDTQYF
d_call: .; v_call: TRBV5-1; j_call: TRBJ1-1; clone_size: many; cdr3_nt: TGCGCCAGCAGCTTGGATCCTCCTGGCCAGGGTGGAACTGAAGCTTTCTTT; cdr3_aa: CASSLDPPGQGGTEAFF
d_call: .; v_call: TRBV19; j_call: TRBJ1-1; clone_size: many; cdr3_nt: TGTGCCAGTAGTATTCAAGTGAACACTGAAGCTTTCTTT; cdr3_aa: CASSIQVNTEAFF
d_call: .; v_call: TRBV20-1; j_call: TRBJ1-3; clone_size: many; cdr3_nt: TGCAGTGCTAGCCGGGGGACTGGAAACACCATATATTTT; cdr3_aa: CSASRGTGNTIYF
d_call: TRBD1; v_call: TRBV18; j_call: TRBJ1-1; clone_size: few; cdr3_nt: TGTGCCAGCTCATCACAGGGGGCGAAGACTGAAGCTTTCTTT; cdr3_aa: CASSSQGAKTEAFF
d_call: .; v_call: TRBV12-3/TRBV12-4; j_call: TRBJ2-6; clone_size: many; cdr3_nt: TGTGCCAGCACCCCCCGGAGGGGGTCTGGGGCCAACGTCCTGACTTTC; cdr3_aa: CASTPRRGSGANVLTF
d_call: .; v_call: TRBV5-1; j_call: TRBJ1-2; clone_size: few; cdr3_nt: TGCGCCAGCAGCTCCACCGACACCCCCCAGGGCGGCTACACCTTC; cdr3_aa: CASSSTDTPQGGYTF
d_call: TRBD1; v_call: TRBV19; j_call: TRBJ2-7; clone_size: many; cdr3_nt: TGTGCCAGTAGCAAACCCGGGACAGGGTTTTACGAGCAGTACTTC; cdr3_aa: CASSKPGTGFYEQYF
d_call: .; v_call: TRBV15; j_call: TRBJ1-1; clone_size: .; cdr3_nt: TGTGCCACCAGCAGAGATGTGGAAGGGGGAGGCTCTGAAGCTTTCTTT; cdr3_aa: CATSRDVEGGGSEAFF
d_call: .; v_call: TRBV6-5; j_call: TRBJ2-5; clone_size: many; cdr3_nt: TGTGCCAGCAGTTACCGAACTAGAGGAGAGACCCAGTACTTC; cdr3_aa: CASSYRTRGETQYF
d_call: .; v_call: TRBV7-9; j_call: TRBJ1-2; clone_size: many; cdr3_nt: TGTGCCAGCAGCTTAGCGAGTACGCCCTGGGGGGGCTACACCTTC; cdr3_aa: CASSLASTPWGGYTF
d_call: TRBD1; v_call: TRBV27; j_call: TRBJ2-7; clone_size: many; cdr3_nt: TGTGCCAGCAGCCCCCTGGACAGGCTCGACGAGCAGTACTTC; cdr3_aa: CASSPLDRLDEQYF
d_call: TRBD2; v_call: TRBV5-1; j_call: TRBJ2-7; clone_size: many; cdr3_nt: TGCGCCAGCAGCTTGACTAGCGGGAACTCCTACGAGCAGTACTTC; cdr3_aa: CASSLTSGNSYEQYF
d_call: .; v_call: TRBV7-2; j_call: TRBJ1-2; clone_size: few; cdr3_nt: TGTGCCAGCAGCTTACAGGTCCCTAACTATGGCTACACCTTC; cdr3_aa: CASSLQVPNYGYTF
d_call: .; v_call: TRBV30; j_call: TRBJ2-7; clone_size: many; cdr3_nt: TGTGCCTGGAGTCTAGGGGGGAGAGCCTACGAGCAGTACTTC; cdr3_aa: CAWSLGGRAYEQYF